This T cell receptor (beta chain) was observed in a study of cytomegalovirus exposure and HLA in healthy donors. PCR employed 60 Vbeta and 13 Jbeta primers. Clones were read by immunoSEQ multiplex PCR, and TCRdb kept only the in-frame ones, dropping some. This sample yields about 150,000 clones, of which 84% are seen a single time; around 4.9% belongs to the top ten. The V gene lost 0 bases and the J gene lost 0 bases, with 12 bases spanning the gap. CDR3 length equals 16 residues. Germline V CDR1 and CDR2: SGHRS, YFSETQ. This clonotype was obtained from a man aged 18 to 30 in good health and CMV-seronegative. The genes are TRBV5-1 and TRBJ1-1; no clear D. Sequenced sample: PBMCs. The CDR3 DNA follows: TGCGCCAGCAGCTTGGAAGGAGCGCAAATGAACACTGAAGCTTTCTTT. It yields the protein CASSLEGAQMNTEAFF.